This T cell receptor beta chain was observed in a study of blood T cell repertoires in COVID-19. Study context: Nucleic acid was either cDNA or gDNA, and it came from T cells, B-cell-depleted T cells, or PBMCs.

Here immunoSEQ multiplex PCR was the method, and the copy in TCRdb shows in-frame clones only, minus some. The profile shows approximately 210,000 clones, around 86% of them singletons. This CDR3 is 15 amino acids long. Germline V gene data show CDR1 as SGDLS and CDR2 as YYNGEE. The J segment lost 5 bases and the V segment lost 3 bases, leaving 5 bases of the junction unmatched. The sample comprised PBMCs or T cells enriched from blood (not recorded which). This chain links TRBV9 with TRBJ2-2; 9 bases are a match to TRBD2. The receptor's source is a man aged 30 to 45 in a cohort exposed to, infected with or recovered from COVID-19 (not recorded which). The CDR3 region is CASSASGRQTGELFF. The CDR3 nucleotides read TGTGCCAGCAGCGCCAGCGGGAGGCAAACCGGGGAGCTGTTTTTT.